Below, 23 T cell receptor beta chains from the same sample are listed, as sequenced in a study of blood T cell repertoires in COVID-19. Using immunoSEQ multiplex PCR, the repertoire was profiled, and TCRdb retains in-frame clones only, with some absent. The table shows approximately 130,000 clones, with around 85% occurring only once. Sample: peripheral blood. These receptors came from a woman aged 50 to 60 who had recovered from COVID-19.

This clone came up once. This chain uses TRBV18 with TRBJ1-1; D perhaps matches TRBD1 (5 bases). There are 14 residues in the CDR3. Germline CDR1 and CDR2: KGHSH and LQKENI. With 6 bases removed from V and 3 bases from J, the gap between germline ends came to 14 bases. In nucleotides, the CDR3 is TGTGCCAGCTCCCCGATTTCGGGGGACACTGAAGCTTTCTTT. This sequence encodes CASSPISGDTEAFF.

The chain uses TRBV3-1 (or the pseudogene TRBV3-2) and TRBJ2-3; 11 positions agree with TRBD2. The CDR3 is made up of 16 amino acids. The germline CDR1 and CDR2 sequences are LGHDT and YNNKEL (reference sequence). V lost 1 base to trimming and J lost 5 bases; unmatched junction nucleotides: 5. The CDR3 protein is CASSQALAGGGDTQYF. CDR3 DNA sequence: TGTGCCAGCAGCCAAGCCCTAGCGGGGGGAGGAGATACGCAGTATTTT.

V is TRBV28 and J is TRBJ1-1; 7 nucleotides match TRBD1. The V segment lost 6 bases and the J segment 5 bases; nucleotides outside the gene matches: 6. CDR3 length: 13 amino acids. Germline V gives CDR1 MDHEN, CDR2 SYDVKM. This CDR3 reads CASSTGDRTEAFF. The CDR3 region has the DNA TGTGCCAGCAGCACAGGGGATAGGACTGAAGCTTTCTTT.

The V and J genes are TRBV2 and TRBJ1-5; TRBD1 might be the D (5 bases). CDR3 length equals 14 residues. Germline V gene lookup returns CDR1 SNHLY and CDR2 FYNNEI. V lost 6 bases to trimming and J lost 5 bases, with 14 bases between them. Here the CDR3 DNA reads TGTGCCAGCAGCACTCAGGGTGGGGATCAGCCCCAGCATTTT. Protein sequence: CASSTQGGDQPQHF.

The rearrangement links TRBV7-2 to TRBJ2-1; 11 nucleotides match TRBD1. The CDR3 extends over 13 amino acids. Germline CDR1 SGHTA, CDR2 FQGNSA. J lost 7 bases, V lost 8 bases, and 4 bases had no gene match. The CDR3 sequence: CASQGQGGNEQFF. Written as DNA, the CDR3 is TGTGCCAGCCAGGGACAGGGGGGGAATGAGCAGTTCTTC.

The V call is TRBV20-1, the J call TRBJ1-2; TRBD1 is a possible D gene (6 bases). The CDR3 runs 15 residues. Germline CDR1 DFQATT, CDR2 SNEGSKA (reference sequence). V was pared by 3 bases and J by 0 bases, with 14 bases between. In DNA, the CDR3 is TGCAGTGCTAGTCCAGACAGGCCAGCTAACTATGGCTACACCTTC. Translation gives CSASPDRPANYGYTF.

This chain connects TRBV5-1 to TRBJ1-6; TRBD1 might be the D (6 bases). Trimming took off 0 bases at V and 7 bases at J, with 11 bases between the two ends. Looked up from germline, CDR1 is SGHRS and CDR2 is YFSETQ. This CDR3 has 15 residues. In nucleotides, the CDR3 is TGCGCCAGCAGCTTGGAAGGGGGTCACAATTCACCCCTCCACTTT. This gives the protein CASSLEGGHNSPLHF.

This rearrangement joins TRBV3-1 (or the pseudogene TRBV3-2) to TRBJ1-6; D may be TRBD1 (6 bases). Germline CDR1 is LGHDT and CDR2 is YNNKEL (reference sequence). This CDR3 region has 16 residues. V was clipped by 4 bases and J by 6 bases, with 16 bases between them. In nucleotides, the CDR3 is TGTGCCAGCAGCCCAGGGTGGGGACAAATTAATTCACCCCTCCACTTT. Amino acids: CASSPGWGQINSPLHF.

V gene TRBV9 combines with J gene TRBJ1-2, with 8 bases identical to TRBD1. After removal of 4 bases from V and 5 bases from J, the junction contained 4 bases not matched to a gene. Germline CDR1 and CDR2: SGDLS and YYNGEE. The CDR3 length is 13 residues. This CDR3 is CASSQGAGYGYTF. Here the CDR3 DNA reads TGTGCCAGCAGCCAGGGGGCTGGGTATGGCTACACCTTC.

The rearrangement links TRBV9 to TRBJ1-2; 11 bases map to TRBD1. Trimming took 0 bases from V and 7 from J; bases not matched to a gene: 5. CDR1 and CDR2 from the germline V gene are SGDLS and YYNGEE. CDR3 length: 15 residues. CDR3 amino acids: CASSVEDRGRSGYTF. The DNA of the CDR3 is TGTGCCAGCAGCGTAGAGGACAGGGGGCGTTCTGGCTACACCTTC.

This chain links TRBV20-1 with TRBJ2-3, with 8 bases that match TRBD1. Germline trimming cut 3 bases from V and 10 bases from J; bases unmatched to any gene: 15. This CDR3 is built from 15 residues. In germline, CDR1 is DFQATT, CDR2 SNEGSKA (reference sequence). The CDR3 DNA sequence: TGCAGTGCTAGTGCTCCGGGACAGGTGATTGGGGCGCAGTATTTT. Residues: CSASAPGQVIGAQYF.

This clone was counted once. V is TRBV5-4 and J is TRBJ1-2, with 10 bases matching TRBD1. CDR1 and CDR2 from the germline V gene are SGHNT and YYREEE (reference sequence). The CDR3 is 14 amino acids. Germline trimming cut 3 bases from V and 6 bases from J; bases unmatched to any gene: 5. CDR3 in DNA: TGTGCCAGCAGCTCCGACAGGGGGCAGAATGGCTACACCTTC. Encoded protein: CASSSDRGQNGYTF.

The CDR3 bases are TGTGCCACCAGTGAACCGGACAGGCCGACGAACACCGGGGAGCTGTTTTTT. This gives the protein CATSEPDRPTNTGELFF. The rearrangement joins TRBV24-1 to TRBJ2-2; 7 bases fit TRBD1. Germline V gene sequence: CDR1 KGHDR, CDR2 SFDVKD. V trimming: 4 bases; J trimming: 0 bases; junction bases outside the gene matches: 7. The CDR3 runs 17 residues.

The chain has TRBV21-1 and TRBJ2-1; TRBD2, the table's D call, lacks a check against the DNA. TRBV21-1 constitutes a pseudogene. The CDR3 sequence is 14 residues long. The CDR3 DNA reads TGTGCCAGCAGCAAATCGTGGCGGGAGAGTGAGCAGTTCTTC. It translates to CASSKSWRESEQFF.

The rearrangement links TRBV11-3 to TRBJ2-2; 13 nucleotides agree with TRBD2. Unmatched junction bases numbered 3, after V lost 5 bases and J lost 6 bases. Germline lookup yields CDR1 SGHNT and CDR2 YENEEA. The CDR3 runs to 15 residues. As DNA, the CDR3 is TGTGCCAGCAGCCGGACTAGCGGGAGCCCCGGGGAGCTGTTTTTT. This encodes CASSRTSGSPGELFF.

The CDR3 sequence is CASSLQGLAGAYNEQFF. CDR3 nucleotide sequence: TGTGCCAGCAGCTTACAAGGACTAGCGGGAGCCTACAATGAGCAGTTCTTC. This chain joins TRBV7-2 and TRBJ2-1, with 13 nucleotides matching TRBD2. Germline loops: CDR1 SGHTA, CDR2 FQGNSA. The CDR3 is 17 residues long. V lost 2 bases to trimming and J lost 2 bases; unmatched junction nucleotides: 3.

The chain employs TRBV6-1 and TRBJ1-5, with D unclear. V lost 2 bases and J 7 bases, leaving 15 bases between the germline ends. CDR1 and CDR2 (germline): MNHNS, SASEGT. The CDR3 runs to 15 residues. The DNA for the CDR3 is TGTGCCAGCAGTGAAATCTGGGAGGGAGGGCAGCCCCAGCATTTT. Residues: CASSEIWEGGQPQHF.

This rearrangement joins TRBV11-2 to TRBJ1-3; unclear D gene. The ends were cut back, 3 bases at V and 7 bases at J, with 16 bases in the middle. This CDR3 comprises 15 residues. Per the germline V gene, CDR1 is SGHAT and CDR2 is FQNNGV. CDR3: CASSLQAGIRNTIYF. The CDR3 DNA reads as TGTGCCAGCAGCTTGCAGGCAGGCATTCGGAACACCATATATTTT.

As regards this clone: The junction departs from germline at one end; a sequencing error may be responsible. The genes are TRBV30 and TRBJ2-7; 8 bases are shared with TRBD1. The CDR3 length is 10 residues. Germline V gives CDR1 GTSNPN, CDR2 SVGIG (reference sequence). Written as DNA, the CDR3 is TGTGCCTGGAGACGGGACAGGTACCACTTC. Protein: CAWRRDRYHF.

CDR3 residues: CASSLAGSTSSRYTF. CDR3 nucleotide sequence: TGTGCCAGCAGCTTAGCAGGCTCGACGTCTAGCCGCTACACCTTC. J is TRBJ1-2 and V is TRBV7-2; D gene unclear. CDR1 and CDR2 (germline): SGHTA, FQGNSA. Trimming stripped 0 bases from V and 9 bases from J, with 17 bases between. The CDR3 runs 15 residues.

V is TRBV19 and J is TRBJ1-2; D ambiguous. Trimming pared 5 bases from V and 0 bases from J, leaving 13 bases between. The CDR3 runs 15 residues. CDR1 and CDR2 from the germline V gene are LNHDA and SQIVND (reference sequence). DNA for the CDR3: TGTGCCAGTAGTCAAAGACACTTAGCTAACTATGGCTACACCTTC. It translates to CASSQRHLANYGYTF.

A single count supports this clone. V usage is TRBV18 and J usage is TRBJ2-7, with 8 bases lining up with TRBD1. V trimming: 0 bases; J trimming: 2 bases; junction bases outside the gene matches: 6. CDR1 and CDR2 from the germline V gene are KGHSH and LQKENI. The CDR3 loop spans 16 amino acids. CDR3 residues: CASSPPPDRAPYEQYF. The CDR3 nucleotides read TGTGCCAGCTCACCACCGCCGGACAGGGCACCCTACGAGCAGTACTTC.

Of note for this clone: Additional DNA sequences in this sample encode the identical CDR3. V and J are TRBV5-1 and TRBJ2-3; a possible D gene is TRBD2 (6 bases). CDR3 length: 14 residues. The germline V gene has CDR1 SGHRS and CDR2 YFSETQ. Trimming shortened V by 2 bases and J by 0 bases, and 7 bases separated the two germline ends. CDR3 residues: CASSFSGSTDTQYF. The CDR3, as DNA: TGCGCCAGCAGCTTTAGCGGTAGCACAGATACGCAGTATTTT. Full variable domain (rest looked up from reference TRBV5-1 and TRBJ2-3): KAGVTQTPRYLIKTRGQQVTLSCSPISGHRSVSWYQQTPGQGLQFLFEYFSETQRNKGNFPGRFSGRQFSNSRSEMNVSTLELGDSALYLCASSFSGSTDTQYFGPGTRLTVL.